Presented here are 18 T cell receptor beta chains from one specimen sequenced in a study of blood T cell repertoires in COVID-19 (dated by TCRdb to about 2020). The library was generated by the immunoSEQ multiplex PCR assay. In TCRdb, the immuneACCESS table is reduced to in-frame sequences with V and J assigned. These tables do not hold every clone; where another copy was compared, an unresolved V gene accounts for under half, and the others remain unexplained. The sample table holds under 100,000 clones, of which 89% were seen once. In total, the top ten clones hold 3% to 4% of the sample. Sequenced: peripheral blood. Receptors originate from a woman in her sixties or seventies with acute or convalescent COVID-19.

The chain combines TRBV28 with TRBJ1-2, with D tentatively TRBD1 (6 bases). Germline V lookup: CDR1 MDHEN, CDR2 SYDVKM. V lost 8 bases and J 9 bases, leaving 19 bases between the germline ends. This CDR3 spans 13 amino acids. In DNA, the CDR3 is TGTGCCAGCTATTACGGGACAAGGAAAAGCTACACCTTC. Amino acids: CASYYGTRKSYTF.

This clone came up once. V is TRBV6-2 or TRBV6-3 and J is TRBJ1-5, with D perhaps TRBD1 (5 bases). The CDR3 extends over 15 amino acids. V lost 1 base, J lost 2 bases, and 9 bases lay in between. CDR1 and CDR2 from the germline V gene are MNHEY and SVGEGT. The CDR3, as DNA: TGTGCCAGCAGTTACTTCCCAGGGCGCAATCAGCCCCAGCATTTT. Encoded protein: CASSYFPGRNQPQHF.

This clone has just one count. This chain joins TRBV18 and TRBJ2-3, with D unresolved. The V gene's germline CDR1 is KGHSH and CDR2 LQKENI. The CDR3 totals 14 residues. Trimming stripped 1 base from V and 2 bases from J, with 7 bases between. CDR3 loop: CASSPLGDTDTQYF. The CDR3 DNA reads TGTGCCAGCTCACCACTGGGCGACACAGATACGCAGTATTTT.

The chain carries TRBV19 and TRBJ2-4; tentative D call: TRBD1 (6 bases). CDR1 and CDR2 (germline): LNHDA, SQIVND (reference sequence). V dropped 7 bases and J dropped 3 bases, with 13 bases sitting between them. This CDR3 has 14 residues. This chain's CDR3 is CASTPTGDKNIQYF. As DNA, the CDR3 is TGTGCCAGTACCCCGACAGGAGACAAAAACATTCAGTACTTC.

The genes are TRBV29-1 and TRBJ2-3, with 9 bases aligning to TRBD2. Germline V lookup: CDR1 SQVTM, CDR2 ANQGSEA. This CDR3 region has 13 residues. Losses at the gene ends were 7 bases for V and 3 bases for J; bases not matched to a gene: 5. CDR3 in DNA: TGCAGCGGAAGGGCGGGGGGGACAGATACGCAGTATTTT. Protein: CSGRAGGTDTQYF.

This chain uses TRBV28 with TRBJ1-5; 7 positions match TRBD1. V trimming: 5 bases; J trimming: 0 bases; junction bases outside the gene matches: 10. The CDR3 loop spans 17 amino acids. CDR1 is MDHEN and CDR2 is SYDVKM in the germline V gene. The CDR3 nucleotides read TGTGCCAGCAGTCAACACACAGGGGTCACTAGCAATCAGCCCCAGCATTTT. Translating gives CASSQHTGVTSNQPQHF.

The chain recombines TRBV2 with TRBJ2-1; TRBD2 aligns across 8 bases. The germline gives CDR1 SNHLY, CDR2 FYNNEI. This CDR3 contains 14 residues. V gave up 6 bases and J gave up 7 bases; unmatched junction bases: 8. The CDR3, as DNA: TGTGCCAGCAGAGCCGGACTAGCAGTGAATGAGCAGTTCTTC. This encodes CASRAGLAVNEQFF.

Worth noting for this clone: Distinct nucleotide sequences in the sample also encode this CDR3. V and J are TRBV28 and TRBJ1-2; D is perhaps TRBD1 (6 bases). There are 13 residues in the CDR3. CDR1 and CDR2 from the germline V gene are MDHEN and SYDVKM. Trimming took 6 bases from V and 0 from J, leaving 8 bases between them. The CDR3 DNA follows: TGTGCCAGCAGGGACAGTTCTAACTATGGCTACACCTTC. Its translation is CASRDSSNYGYTF.

The chain combines TRBV7-9 with TRBJ2-1; 9 nucleotides agree with TRBD1. With V trimmed by 5 bases and J by 9 bases, 20 bases remained unmatched. The germline gives CDR1 SEHNR, CDR2 FQNEAQ (reference sequence). The CDR3 contains 18 residues. The CDR3 DNA is TGTGCCAGCAGCCAACCGGGACAGGGCGGGCTAGCGTTGGGTGAGCAGTTCTTC. Translated: CASSQPGQGGLALGEQFF.

This clone has more than one count but fewer than ten. The V call is TRBV6-2 or TRBV6-3, the J call TRBJ2-5; 10 bases map to TRBD2. V trimming: 3 bases; J trimming: 6 bases; junction bases outside the gene matches: 4. The CDR3 is made up of 14 amino acids. Germline-derived CDR1 and CDR2 are MNHEY and SVGEGT. DNA for the CDR3: TGTGCCAGCAGTTATGGACTAGCGGTGAAGACCCAGTACTTC. Amino acid sequence: CASSYGLAVKTQYF.

The chain has TRBV7-9 and TRBJ2-7, with 7 bases aligning to TRBD2. The V segment lost 10 bases and the J segment 0 bases; nucleotides outside the gene matches: 12. Germline V gene lookup returns CDR1 SEHNR and CDR2 FQNEAQ (reference sequence). The CDR3 has 15 residues. The CDR3 sequence is CAIPILAPSSYEQYV. The DNA of the CDR3 is TGTGCCATTCCAATACTAGCGCCTAGCTCCTACGAGCAGTACGTC.

The chain combines TRBV7-2 with TRBJ1-2, with D possibly TRBD1 on 5 matching bases. The CDR3 consists of 13 residues. Germline V gives CDR1 SGHTA, CDR2 FQGNSA. With 5 bases removed from V and 6 bases from J, the gap between germline ends came to 13 bases. DNA of the CDR3: TGTGCCAGCAGCCGAGGACACACTGATGGCTACACCTTC. This codes for CASSRGHTDGYTF.

The CDR3, as DNA: TGTGCCACCAGCCCTGGGTCAACAGGGCTTGCCGGGGAGCTGTTTTTT. It encodes CATSPGSTGLAGELFF. The chain recombines TRBV15 with TRBJ2-2, with D perhaps matching TRBD1 (6 bases). CDR3 length: 16 amino acids. Germline assignment: CDR1 LNHNV and CDR2 YYDKDF (reference sequence). Deletions cut 5 bases from V and 6 bases from J, with 19 bases between.

This clone appeared once. The CDR3 DNA is TGTGCCAGCAGTTTATCCGGGGTTTCCTATAATTCACCCCTCCACTTT. Encoded protein: CASSLSGVSYNSPLHF. The chain has TRBV27 and TRBJ1-6; D uncertain. The germline CDR1 and CDR2 sequences are MNHEY and SMNVEV (reference sequence). V lost 0 bases and J lost 1, with 7 bases in between. The length of the CDR3 is 16 residues.

V gene TRBV25-1 combines with J gene TRBJ1-1; TRBD1 matches at 10 bases. The CDR3 runs 16 residues. V was pared by 4 bases and J by 1 base, with 6 bases of the junction left unmatched. Looked up from germline, CDR1 is MGHDK and CDR2 is SYGVNS. The CDR3 sequence: CASSAGTGVSNTEAFF. In nucleotides, the CDR3 is TGTGCCAGCAGTGCCGGGACAGGGGTTTCGAACACTGAAGCTTTCTTT.

In regard to this clone: In the same sample, other DNA sequences code for this CDR3. CDR3 DNA: TGTGCCAGCTCACCGAGAACGGGGCAAGAGACCCAGTACTTC. Its protein product is CASSPRTGQETQYF. The chain combines TRBV18 with TRBJ2-5, with D perhaps TRBD2 (5 bases). CDR3 size: 14 residues. V lost 3 bases to trimming and J lost 2 bases, with 10 bases between them. Germline CDR1 reads KGHSH; CDR2 reads LQKENI.

CDR3 coding DNA: TGTGCCAGCAGTTTCCCGGGACAGGGTAACTATGGCTACACCTTC. Its translation is CASSFPGQGNYGYTF. The chain combines TRBV6-5 with TRBJ1-2; 9 bases map to TRBD1. The CDR3 totals 15 residues. Germline-derived CDR1 and CDR2 are MNHEY and SVGAGI. V trimming: 4 bases; J trimming: 1 base; junction bases outside the gene matches: 4.

This clone has just one count. This chain connects TRBV28 to TRBJ2-1; 14 bases map to TRBD2. Germline V gene lookup returns CDR1 MDHEN and CDR2 SYDVKM. With 5 bases clipped from V and 3 bases from J, the junction kept 6 bases outside the gene matches. This CDR3 has 17 amino acids. Here the CDR3 reads CASSASGLAGVYNEQFF. CDR3 nucleotides: TGTGCCAGCAGTGCATCGGGACTAGCGGGAGTCTACAATGAGCAGTTCTTC.